These 30 T cell receptor beta chains came from one sample sequenced in a study of blood T cells in healthy people across ages. It was with a sample-barcoded 5' primer and a J-beta primer mix that a second PCR of roughly 7 to 12 cycles was run. Via MiXCR, TCRdb re-called the 5' RACE reads, giving one row per CDR3 protein. The data hold about 1.1 million distinct CDR3 sequences, with more than 30% observed a single time. The sample comprised blood. The receptor source for this set is a man between 18 and 29 years old in good health.

The chain links TRBV6-1 to TRBJ2-7; D is uncertain. The ends were cut back, 2 bases at V and 7 bases at J, with 21 bases in the middle. This CDR3 has 16 amino acids. Germline CDR1 is MNHNS and CDR2 is SASEGT. In nucleotides, the CDR3 is TGTGCCAGCAGTGAACTAACAACACGAGGCTACAATGAGCAGTACTTC. Protein: CASSELTTRGYNEQYF.

The J gene is TRBJ2-7, the V gene TRBV21-1. TRBV21-1 is an annotated pseudogene. This CDR3 is built from 11 residues. CDR3 in amino acids: CASGVRAIQYF. The CDR3 coding sequence is TGTGCCAGCGGTGTTAGAGCGATCCAGTACTTC.

The CDR3 region has the DNA TGCAGTGCTAGAGGTCGCGGGGGCAATGAGCAGTACTTC. Protein sequence: CSARGRGGNEQYF. The rearrangement links TRBV20-1 to TRBJ2-5; the D gene is possibly TRBD2 (7 bases). The CDR3 spans 13 residues. Trimming took off 1 base at V and 11 bases at J, with 17 bases between the two ends. Germline CDR1 is DFQATT and CDR2 is SNEGSKA (reference sequence).

This clonotype was counted only a few times. The J gene is TRBJ2-3, the V gene TRBV28; the match to TRBD2 covers 7 bases. J lost 4 bases, V lost 2 bases, and 6 bases had no gene match. CDR3 length: 15 amino acids. CDR1 and CDR2 (germline): MDHEN, SYDVKM. The CDR3 region is CASSLGAGPADTQYF. DNA of the CDR3: TGTGCCAGCAGTTTAGGAGCGGGGCCGGCAGATACGCAGTATTTT.

The sample holds a few counts of this clonotype. A much larger clone differs by one base, so this may be a read error. This rearrangement joins TRBV10-3 to TRBJ1-2; D call uncertain. The CDR3 extends over 11 amino acids. Germline lookup yields CDR1 ENHRY and CDR2 SYGVKD. The CDR3, as DNA: TGTGCCAGCAGTGATGGAAGTGGCTACACCTTC. Its protein product is CASSDGSGYTF.

This chain joins TRBV7-9 and TRBJ1-1; 8 nucleotides align to TRBD1. Germline V gives CDR1 SEHNR, CDR2 FQNEAQ (reference sequence). This CDR3 has 18 amino acids. J was trimmed by 0 bases and V by 5 bases; bases with no gene match: 14. The DNA of the CDR3 is TGTGCCAGCAGCCCGCTGCGTGACAGGGGAGGAATGAACACTGAAGCTTTCTTT. It codes for CASSPLRDRGGMNTEAFF.

The genes are TRBV6-4 and TRBJ2-1; D call uncertain. The CDR3 extends over 13 amino acids. The V and J ends lost 4 bases and 3 bases respectively, with 7 bases between them. Per germline, CDR1 MRHNA and CDR2 SNTAGT. CDR3 in DNA: TGTGCCAGCAGTGGAACCATCTACAATGAGCAGTTCTTC. Its protein is CASSGTIYNEQFF.

The CDR3 is CSARASAGAVGDTQYF. DNA of the CDR3: TGCAGTGCTAGAGCCTCAGCGGGGGCGGTTGGAGATACGCAGTATTTT. The chain carries TRBV20-1 and TRBJ2-3; 8 bases match TRBD2. This CDR3 spans 16 amino acids. Looked up from germline, CDR1 is DFQATT and CDR2 is SNEGSKA (reference sequence). The V segment lost 1 base and the J segment 5 bases; nucleotides outside the gene matches: 11.

The chain links TRBV12-3 or TRBV12-4 to TRBJ1-1; 9 nucleotides line up with TRBD1. V shed 6 bases, J shed 3 bases, and the junction held 8 bases outside the gene matches. The CDR3 spans 15 residues. The CDR3 sequence: CASRPGTGRDTEAFF. The CDR3 DNA sequence: TGTGCCAGCAGACCCGGGACAGGGAGGGACACTGAAGCTTTCTTT.

In this sample, this clonotype turned up a few times. The chain recombines TRBV7-2 with TRBJ1-2, with 7 positions matching TRBD1. Per the germline V gene, CDR1 is SGHTA and CDR2 is FQGNSA. J was trimmed by 5 bases and V by 2 bases; bases with no gene match: 11. The CDR3 sequence is 16 residues long. The CDR3 nucleotides read TGTGCCAGCAGCTTATCGGCCTCCGGGACAGCTTATGGCTACACCTTC. Translation gives CASSLSASGTAYGYTF. The variable domain in full, completed from reference TRBV7-2 and TRBJ1-2, reads GAGVSQSPSNKVTEKGKDVELRCDPISGHTALYWYRQSLGQGLEFLIYFQGNSAPDKSGLPSDRFSAERTGGSVSTLTIQRTQQEDSAVYLCASSLSASGTAYGYTFGSGTRLTVV.

The chain couples TRBV20-1 to TRBJ1-6; D may be TRBD1 (6 bases). The CDR3 consists of 17 residues. V was cut by 2 bases and J by 7 bases, with 21 bases left in between. Per germline, CDR1 DFQATT and CDR2 SNEGSKA (reference sequence). The CDR3 reads CSARSWSPAGQNSPLHF. The DNA for the CDR3 is TGCAGTGCTAGATCCTGGTCCCCCGCGGGACAAAATTCACCCCTCCACTTT.

This clonotype appeared many times. The chain couples TRBV14 to TRBJ2-1; D remains unclear. The CDR3 sequence is 14 residues long. Germline CDR1 reads SGHDN; CDR2 reads FVKESK. V dropped 0 bases and J dropped 5 bases, with 8 bases sitting between them. As DNA, the CDR3 is TGTGCCAGCAGCCAAGAAATCAGAAACAATGAGCAGTTCTTC. Its translation: CASSQEIRNNEQFF.

There are a few counts of this clonotype. The gene calls are TRBV7-2 and TRBJ2-4, with D possibly being TRBD1 (6 bases). The CDR3 sequence is 16 residues long. V gave up 3 bases and J gave up 1 base, with 13 bases separating them. Germline V gene sequence: CDR1 SGHTA, CDR2 FQGNSA. The DNA of the CDR3 is TGTGCCAGCAGCTTCCCAGGGGATCGGGCCAAAAACATTCAGTACTTC. Its protein is CASSFPGDRAKNIQYF.

This clonotype showed up many times. The chain recombines TRBV4-3 with TRBJ1-2; D remains unclear. Germline V gives CDR1 LGHNA, CDR2 YSLEER. Trimming stripped 0 bases from V and 4 bases from J, with 6 bases between. The CDR3 covers 13 residues. The CDR3 sequence is CASSQEPRYGYTF. The CDR3 bases are TGCGCCAGCAGCCAAGAGCCCCGCTATGGCTACACCTTC.

This sequence joins TRBV5-1 and TRBJ1-2; no clear D gene. Per the germline V gene, CDR1 is SGHRS and CDR2 is YFSETQ. The CDR3 has 15 amino acids. Between the trimmed V and J ends, which lost 4 bases and 1 base, there was a span of 14 bases. The CDR3 DNA follows: TGCGCCAGCAGCCCAACGACGGAGATTAACTATGGCTACACCTTC. This translates into CASSPTTEINYGYTF.

This clonotype came up a few times. V is TRBV4-1 and J is TRBJ2-3; possible D gene TRBD1, 5 bases. Germline CDR1 is MGHRA and CDR2 is YSYEKL. The CDR3 runs to 16 residues. The V and J ends lost 1 base and 1 base respectively, with 12 bases between them. The CDR3 DNA reads as TGCGCCAGCAGCCAAGTAGGAGTGGGGCGCACAGATACGCAGTATTTT. This sequence encodes CASSQVGVGRTDTQYF.

This sequence joins TRBV4-1 and TRBJ2-3; D gene uncertain. Germline values: CDR1 MGHRA, CDR2 YSYEKL. Trimming took off 0 bases at V and 10 bases at J, with 11 bases between the two ends. The CDR3 consists of 13 residues. CDR3 amino acids: CASSQEGHLSQYF. The CDR3 DNA sequence: TGCGCCAGCAGCCAAGAAGGCCACCTGTCGCAGTATTTT.

This clonotype has a handful of counts. The chain employs TRBV12-3 or TRBV12-4 and TRBJ1-1; D is unresolved. V lost 6 bases and J 2 bases, leaving 7 bases between the germline ends. The CDR3 length is 12 residues. This CDR3 reads CASRIQNTEAFF. As DNA, the CDR3 is TGTGCCAGCAGAATCCAAAACACTGAAGCTTTCTTT.

This chain joins TRBV6-1 and TRBJ2-1; tentative D call: TRBD1 (5 bases). The CDR3 runs 13 residues. V was shortened by 3 bases and J by 8 bases, with 11 bases between the two germline ends. Germline loops: CDR1 MNHNS, CDR2 SASEGT. CDR3 sequence: CASSDAGIHEQFF. CDR3 DNA: TGTGCCAGCAGTGACGCAGGGATCCATGAGCAGTTCTTC.

There are a few counts of this clonotype. The chain couples TRBV20-1 to TRBJ2-5, with a possible D match to TRBD2 (6 bases). The CDR3 runs 12 residues. Germline V gene sequence: CDR1 DFQATT, CDR2 SNEGSKA (reference sequence). V was cut by 7 bases and J by 2 bases, with 11 bases left in between. Written as DNA, the CDR3 is TGCAGTGTTAGGGACTCTCAAGAGACCCAGTACTTC. Protein: CSVRDSQETQYF.

The chain couples TRBV7-6 to TRBJ1-6; D is ambiguous. Trimming took off 5 bases at V and 1 base at J, with 12 bases between the two ends. The CDR3 is 16 residues long. Germline assignment: CDR1 SGHVS and CDR2 FNYEAQ. CDR3 amino acids: CASSPGGRSYNSPLHF. The CDR3 DNA reads as TGTGCCAGCAGCCCCGGTGGAAGGTCCTATAATTCACCCCTCCACTTT. Full variable domain (outside the CDR3, taken from reference TRBV7-6 and TRBJ1-6): GAGVSQSPRYKVTKRGQDVALRCDPISGHVSLYWYRQALGQGPEFLTYFNYEAQQDKSGLPNDRFSAERPEGSISTLTIQRTEQRDSAMYRCASSPGGRSYNSPLHFGNGTRLTVT.

The chain links TRBV19 to TRBJ2-3, with 8 bases fitting TRBD2. Trimming at V came to 3 bases and at J to 2 bases, leaving 4 bases not matched to a gene. The CDR3 runs 15 residues. Germline CDR1 is LNHDA and CDR2 is SQIVND (reference sequence). The CDR3, as DNA: TGTGCCAGTAGTATTGTAGCGGGGACCACAGATACGCAGTATTTT. This codes for CASSIVAGTTDTQYF. The variable domain in full, completed from reference TRBV19 and TRBJ2-3, reads DGGITQSPKYLFRKEGQNVTLSCEQNLNHDAMYWYRQDPGQGLRLIYYSQIVNDFQKGDIAEGYSVSREKKESFPLTVTSAQKNPTAFYLCASSIVAGTTDTQYFGPGTRLTVL.

The rearrangement links TRBV29-1 to TRBJ1-3; D gene ambiguous. Trimming removed 2 bases from V and 10 bases from J, with 9 bases in between. The V gene's germline CDR1 is SQVTM and CDR2 ANQGSEA. The CDR3 has 11 amino acids. The CDR3: CSVESRGTIYF. CDR3 DNA: TGCAGCGTTGAATCTAGAGGGACCATATATTTT.

V and J are TRBV10-3 and TRBJ2-7; 9 bases map to TRBD1. The CDR3 length is 15 residues. After removal of 2 bases from V and 1 base from J, the junction contained 3 bases not matched to a gene. CDR1 is ENHRY, CDR2 SYGVKD, per germline. The CDR3 bases are TGTGCCATCAGTGAGGGGACAGGGATATCCTACGAGCAGTACTTC. Translated: CAISEGTGISYEQYF.

The rearrangement links TRBV7-9 to TRBJ2-5, with 9 bases aligning to TRBD1. Germline V gene sequence: CDR1 SEHNR, CDR2 FQNEAQ (reference sequence). The CDR3 contains 16 residues. After removal of 1 base from V and 11 bases from J, the junction contained 14 bases not matched to a gene. The CDR3 coding sequence is TGTGCCAGCAGCTTAGGTGGGACAGGGACCTACAATGAGCAGTACTTC. Translation gives CASSLGGTGTYNEQYF.

This clonotype occurred a few times. The rearrangement joins TRBV9 to TRBJ1-1; D call uncertain. The CDR3 is 13 residues long. The V and J ends lost 1 base and 1 base respectively, with 5 bases between them. Germline V gene lookup returns CDR1 SGDLS and CDR2 YYNGEE. CDR3 loop: CASSVLRNTEAFF. For the CDR3, the DNA is TGTGCCAGCAGCGTACTAAGGAACACTGAAGCTTTCTTT.

The CDR3 coding sequence is TGCAGTGCTAGAGCCCTCCGGGACAGGGACACCTACGAGCAGTACTTC. Protein: CSARALRDRDTYEQYF. This sequence joins TRBV20-1 and TRBJ2-7; TRBD1 agrees at 9 bases. Germline V CDR1 and CDR2: DFQATT, SNEGSKA (reference sequence). This CDR3 is 16 amino acids long. After removal of 1 base from V and 2 bases from J, the junction contained 9 bases not matched to a gene.

This clonotype was recorded a few times. This chain connects TRBV12-5 to TRBJ2-7, with TRBD1 matching 7 bases. The V gene end was trimmed by 0 bases and the J gene end by 3 bases; junction bases not matched to a gene: 14. Germline lookup yields CDR1 LGHNT and CDR2 FRNRAP. The CDR3 runs to 18 residues. The CDR3 DNA sequence: TGTGCTAGTGGTTTGGTACCCTGGCAGGACAGGACACTCTACGAGCAGTACTTC. It is translated as CASGLVPWQDRTLYEQYF.

This clonotype turned up a few times. This chain uses TRBV6-5 with TRBJ2-3; 7 bases are a match to TRBD2. The CDR3 length is 15 residues. The J segment lost 1 base and the V segment lost 4 bases, leaving 5 bases of the junction unmatched. In germline, CDR1 is MNHEY, CDR2 SVGAGI. The CDR3 reads CASSSRTSGTDTQYF. CDR3 sequence (DNA): TGTGCCAGCAGTTCCAGGACTAGTGGCACAGATACGCAGTATTTT.

This rearrangement joins TRBV2 to TRBJ2-1; D possibly uses TRBD1 or TRBD2 (5 bases each). The CDR3 has 12 amino acids. CDR1 and CDR2 (germline): SNHLY, FYNNEI. Trimming took 6 bases from V and 9 from J, leaving 12 bases between them. CDR3 loop: CASSPDGTEQFF. The CDR3 DNA follows: TGTGCCAGCAGCCCGGACGGGACTGAGCAGTTCTTC.